This paragraph covers one T cell receptor (beta chain) sequence. The antigen remains unidentified. The V gene end was trimmed by 4 bases and the J gene end by 9 bases; junction bases not matched to a gene: 17. Germline values: CDR1 SGDLS, CDR2 YYNGEE. CDR3 length: 17 amino acids. The table came from immunoSEQ multiplex PCR; TCRdb's copy has only in-frame clones and leaves some out. The data hold over 100,000 clones, with around 90% observed a single time. This sample is part of a study of identifying expanded T cells in peripheral blood. Whole-study findings and limits: Clone count variance between roughly 2-week samples rose with total template count. Over approximately two and four weeks, about 15 and 19 clones changed, versus roughly 1.1 between replicates.

Collection occurred without any documented infections or immune events in donors. This sequence was found in a person aged 18-69 years in good health. Sequencing input: blood. V usage is TRBV9 and J usage is TRBJ2-1; 9 nucleotides line up with TRBD2. This CDR3 reads CASSPKGGGRAVGEQFF. In DNA, the CDR3 is TGTGCCAGCAGCCCCAAAGGGGGCGGGAGGGCCGTAGGTGAGCAGTTCTTC.